The TCR beta chain described here comes from a study of control samples from healthy donors and cancer patients. Sequencing was performed with immunoSEQ multiplex PCR; in TCRdb, only in-frame clones are kept and a portion is missing. The repertoire holds roughly 100,000 clones, with 86% as singletons. With 4 bases removed from V and 0 bases from J, the gap between germline ends came to 7 bases. The CDR3 totals 13 residues. In germline, CDR1 is SEHNR, CDR2 FQNEAQ (reference sequence). This clone was found once. The clonotype comes from a woman in her forties or fifties in good health. The V call is TRBV7-9, the J call TRBJ2-7, with D perhaps TRBD1 (5 bases). Sequenced sample: blood. The CDR3 sequence is CASSSQVSYEQYF. In DNA form, the CDR3 reads TGTGCCAGCAGCTCACAGGTCTCCTACGAGCAGTACTTC.